This paragraph reports one T cell receptor (beta chain). Authors' analysis steps: The assay estimated nucleated cells by amplifying reference gene primers. The table came from immunoSEQ multiplex PCR; TCRdb's copy has only in-frame clones and leaves some out. From that table come the V and J calls and clone size; the DNA was used to work out D and trimming. Among about 30,000 clones, 80% to 90% were seen once, and the ten largest hold 9.9%. This sample is part of a study of blood T cell repertoires in COVID-19. The CDR3 covers 18 residues. Trimming removed 3 bases from V and 4 bases from J, with 24 bases in between. Germline loops: CDR1 MDHEN, CDR2 SYDVKM.

Sequencing input: peripheral blood. The clonotype was recovered from a human donor in a cohort sampled during active COVID-19. This chain links TRBV28 with TRBJ2-5; D perhaps matches TRBD1 (6 bases). This CDR3 reads CASSFLHRVGVRIETQYF. The CDR3 coding sequence is TGTGCCAGCAGTTTTTTACACAGGGTGGGGGTACGGATAGAGACCCAGTACTTC.